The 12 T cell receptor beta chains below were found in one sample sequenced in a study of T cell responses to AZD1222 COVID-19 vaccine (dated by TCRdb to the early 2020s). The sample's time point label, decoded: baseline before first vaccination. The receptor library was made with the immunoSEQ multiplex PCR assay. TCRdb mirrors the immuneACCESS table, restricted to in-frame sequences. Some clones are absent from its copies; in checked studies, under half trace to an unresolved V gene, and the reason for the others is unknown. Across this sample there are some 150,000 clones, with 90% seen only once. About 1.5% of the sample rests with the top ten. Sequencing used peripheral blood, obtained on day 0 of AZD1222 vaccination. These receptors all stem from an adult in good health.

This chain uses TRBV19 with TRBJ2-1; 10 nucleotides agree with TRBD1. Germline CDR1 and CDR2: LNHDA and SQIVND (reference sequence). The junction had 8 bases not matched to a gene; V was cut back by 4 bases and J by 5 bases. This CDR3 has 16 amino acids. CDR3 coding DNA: TGTGCCAGTAGTACCCTAGACAGGGGGCCCGACAATGAGCAGTTCTTC. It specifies CASSTLDRGPDNEQFF.

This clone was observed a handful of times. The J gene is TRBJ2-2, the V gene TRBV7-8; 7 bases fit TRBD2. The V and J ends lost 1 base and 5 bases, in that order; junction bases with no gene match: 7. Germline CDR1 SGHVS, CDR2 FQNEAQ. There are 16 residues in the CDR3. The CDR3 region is CASSLVTGGRTGELFF. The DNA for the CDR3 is TGTGCCAGCAGCTTAGTGACCGGGGGGAGAACCGGGGAGCTGTTTTTT.

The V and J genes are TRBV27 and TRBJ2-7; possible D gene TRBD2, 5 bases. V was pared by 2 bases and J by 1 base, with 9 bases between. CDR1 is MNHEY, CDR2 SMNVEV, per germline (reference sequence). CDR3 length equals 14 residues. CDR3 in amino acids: CASSLVDSSYEQYF. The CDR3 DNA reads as TGTGCCAGCAGTTTAGTGGACTCATCCTACGAGCAGTACTTC.

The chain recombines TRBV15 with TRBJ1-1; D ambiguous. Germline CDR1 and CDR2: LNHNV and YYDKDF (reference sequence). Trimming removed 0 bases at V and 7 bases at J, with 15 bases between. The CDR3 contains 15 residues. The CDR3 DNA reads TGTGCCACCAGCAGAGATCTCGAGATCTTCTTTGAAGCTTTCTTT. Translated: CATSRDLEIFFEAFF.

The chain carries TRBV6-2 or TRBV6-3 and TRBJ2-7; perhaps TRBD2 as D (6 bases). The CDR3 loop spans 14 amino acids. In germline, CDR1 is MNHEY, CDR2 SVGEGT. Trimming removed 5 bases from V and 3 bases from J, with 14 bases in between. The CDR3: CASSDLGGRYEQYF. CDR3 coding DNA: TGTGCCAGCAGTGACTTGGGAGGCCGCTACGAGCAGTACTTC.

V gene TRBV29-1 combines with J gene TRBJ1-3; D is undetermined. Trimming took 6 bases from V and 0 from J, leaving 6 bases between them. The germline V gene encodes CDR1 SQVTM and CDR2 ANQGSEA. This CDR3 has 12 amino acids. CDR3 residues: CSVFSSGNTIYF. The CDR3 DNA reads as TGCAGCGTGTTCTCCTCTGGAAACACCATATATTTT.

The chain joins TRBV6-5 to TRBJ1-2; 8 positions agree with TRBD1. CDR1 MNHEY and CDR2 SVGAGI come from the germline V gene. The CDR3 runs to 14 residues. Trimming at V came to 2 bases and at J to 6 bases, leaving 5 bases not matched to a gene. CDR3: CASSYGSGGDGYTF. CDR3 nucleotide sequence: TGTGCCAGCAGTTACGGATCAGGGGGCGATGGCTACACCTTC.

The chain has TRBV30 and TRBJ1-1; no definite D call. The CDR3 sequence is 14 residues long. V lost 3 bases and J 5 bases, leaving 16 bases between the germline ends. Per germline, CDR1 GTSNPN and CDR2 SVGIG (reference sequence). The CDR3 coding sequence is TGTGCCTGGAGCCCCAGTGGTAGGAAAACTGAAGCTTTCTTT. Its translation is CAWSPSGRKTEAFF.

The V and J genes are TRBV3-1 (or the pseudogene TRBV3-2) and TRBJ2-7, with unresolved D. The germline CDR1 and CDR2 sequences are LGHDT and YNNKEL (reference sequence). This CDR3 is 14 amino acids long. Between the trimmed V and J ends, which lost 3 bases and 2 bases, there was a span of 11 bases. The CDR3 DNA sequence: TGTGCCAGCAGCCATCTCCAGTTAACCTACGAGCAGTACTTC. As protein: CASSHLQLTYEQYF.

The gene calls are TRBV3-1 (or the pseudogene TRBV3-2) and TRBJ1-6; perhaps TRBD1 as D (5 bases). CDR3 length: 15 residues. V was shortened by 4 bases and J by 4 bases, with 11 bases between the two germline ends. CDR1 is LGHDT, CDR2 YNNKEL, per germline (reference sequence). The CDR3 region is CASSLGQGYNSPLHF. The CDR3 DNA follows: TGTGCCAGCAGCCTAGGACAAGGATATAATTCACCCCTCCACTTT.

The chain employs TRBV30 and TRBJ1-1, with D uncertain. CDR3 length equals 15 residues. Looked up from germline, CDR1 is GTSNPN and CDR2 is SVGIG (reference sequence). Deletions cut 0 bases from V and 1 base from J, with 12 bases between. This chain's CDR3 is CAWSVRVPPNTEAFF. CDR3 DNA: TGTGCCTGGAGTGTACGCGTACCTCCGAACACTGAAGCTTTCTTT.

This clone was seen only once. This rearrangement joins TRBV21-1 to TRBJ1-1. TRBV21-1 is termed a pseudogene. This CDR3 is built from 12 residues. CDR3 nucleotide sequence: TGTGCCAGCAGCAAAGGTGGCACTGAAGCTTTCTTT. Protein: CASSKGGTEAFF.